This T cell receptor beta chain was retrieved from a study of blood T cell repertoires in COVID-19 (dated by TCRdb to between 2020 and 2021). General notes on the study: Samples covering the acute and convalescent phases of COVID-19 were provided by collaborators in the United States, Italy and Spain. Sample metadata almost always included a de-identified subject ID, COVID-19 status, age in years and sex. The samples were drawn from two sources: the first 160 participants of the ongoing ImmuneRACE study, and 1,200 or so subjects contributed by 6 global collaborators. Subjects who had been exposed to COVID-19, were actively infected with it, or had recovered from it provided the deeply sampled blood TCRbeta repertoires that made up the dataset. The repertoires were released in a freely available public database intended as a resource for research on the immune response to SARS-CoV-2. The prospective study material was composed of cDNA or gDNA derived from T cells, B-cell-depleted T cells, or PBMCs. Where available, HLA class I and class II types were taken from metadata supplied by the sample provider and were not determined by assay-based typing. What the work shows at the level of the full study, not this receptor alone: How much clinical and demographic metadata was included differed by source and by participant, and the metadata was provided uncurated.

Germline trimming: 4 bases from V, 5 bases from J; junction bases outside gene matches: 8. The CDR3, from cysteine to phenylalanine, totals 14 residues. The CDR3 DNA has 42 bases and is translated from base 1. TCRbeta CDR3 regions were amplified from genomic DNA by means of the immunoSEQ Assay, a bias-controlled multiplex PCR. Concerning the study's data processing: Within the assay, amplification of reference gene primers was used to estimate how many nucleated cells each sample contained. To quantify the absolute abundance of each unique TCRbeta CDR3 rearrangement, sequence reads were collapsed and filtered. For each sample, productive Simpson clonality was calculated as the square root of Simpson's diversity index over productive rearrangements. TCRdb mirrors the immuneACCESS table, restricted to in-frame sequences. Some clones are absent from its copies; in checked studies, under half trace to an unresolved V gene, and the reason for the others is unknown. Clonal size and the V and J genes are those of that table, whereas D and trimming came from the DNA. The sample includes 390,000 or so clones, with 89% observed a single time. Of the sample, about 3% is held by the ten largest clones.

One collaborating source in Seattle enrolled patients while the patients were actively infected and followed the patients over time throughout the course of disease. The collaborating institutions used their own protocols to collect whole blood in K2EDTA tubes. For TCRbeta analysis, collaborator samples were shipped as frozen whole blood, as isolated PBMCs, or as DNA extracted from either sample type. This clone occurred a few times. Its antigen has not been determined. Base qualities were left out, and no much larger clone turns up one base away. This chain joins TRBV23-1 to TRBJ2-7, with 7 bases aligning to TRBD1. TRBV23-1 is sorted into the ORF group, with uncertain function. This TCR was sampled from a woman between 25 and 40 years old with COVID-19, enrolled during active disease. The sequencing input was peripheral blood. The CDR3 amino acid sequence is: CASSLSTGRHEQYF. The nucleotide sequence is given as TGCGCCAGCAGTCTCTCGACAGGGAGACACGAGCAGTACTTC.